Each of the 19 T cell receptor beta chains below was sequenced from the same sample in a study of T cell changes during pregnancy in multiple sclerosis. Assay used: immunoSEQ multiplex PCR; TCRdb lists only in-frame clones, some missing. Among just under 65,000 clones listed, roughly nine tenths were seen once. Sequenced here: peripheral blood, sampled after pregnancy. These receptors were collected from a female donor in good health, enrolled as a control in a pregnancy study.

The table lists this clone with a count of one. The chain links TRBV9 to TRBJ1-2; D is ambiguous. This CDR3 region has 14 residues. The germline V and J ends were trimmed by 3 bases and 12 bases, with 21 bases remaining between them. The V gene's germline CDR1 is SGDLS and CDR2 YYNGEE. The CDR3 region has the DNA TGTGCCAGCAGCGATTTATCCGGGCGGGGAATCGACACCTTC. Amino acid sequence: CASSDLSGRGIDTF.

The chain couples TRBV5-1 to TRBJ2-1, with a weak D call TRBD1 (6 bases). Per germline, CDR1 SGHRS and CDR2 YFSETQ. The CDR3 covers 15 residues. Between the trimmed V and J ends, which lost 0 bases and 3 bases, there was a span of 10 bases. CDR3 loop: CASSLDRVFYNEQFF. The CDR3 region has the DNA TGCGCCAGCAGCTTGGACAGGGTTTTCTACAATGAGCAGTTCTTC.

The gene calls are TRBV21-1 and TRBJ2-3; TRBD2, as called in the table, went unchecked against the DNA. TRBV21-1 is labeled a pseudogene. This CDR3 has 19 residues. The CDR3 loop reads CASSRGTSGGPACTDTQYF. The DNA for the CDR3 is TGTGCCAGCAGCCGGGGGACTAGCGGGGGGCCAGCATGCACAGATACGCAGTATTTT.

V usage is TRBV2 and J usage is TRBJ2-1; maybe TRBD2 (5 bases). CDR3 length: 15 residues. From germline, CDR1 is SNHLY and CDR2 FYNNEI. V shed 2 bases and J shed 7 bases, with 15 bases lying between them. CDR3 residues: CASSEIGVPRNEQFF. The CDR3 DNA reads TGTGCCAGCAGTGAAATCGGGGTCCCGAGAAATGAGCAGTTCTTC.

This clone was counted only a few times. The chain has TRBV11-3 and TRBJ2-7; TRBD1 aligns across 8 bases. V was clipped by 5 bases and J by 0 bases; unmatched bases: 6. The length of the CDR3 is 15 residues. Germline CDR1 and CDR2: SGHNT and YENEEA. The CDR3 reads CASSPLTGASYEQYF. In DNA, the CDR3 is TGTGCCAGCAGCCCGCTGACAGGGGCCTCCTACGAGCAGTACTTC.

This rearrangement joins TRBV4-3 to TRBJ1-5; weak D call: TRBD1 (6 bases). V lost 2 bases, J lost 6 bases, and 14 bases lay in between. CDR3 length equals 15 residues. The germline V gene has CDR1 LGHNA and CDR2 YSLEER. CDR3 coding DNA: TGCGCCAGCAGCCAAAATTCAGGGGATGGTCAGCCCCAGCATTTT. Translated: CASSQNSGDGQPQHF.

This clone showed up just a few times. Written as DNA, the CDR3 is TGTGCCTGGAGAAAACGGAGTGGACAGCCCCAGCATTTT. This gives the protein CAWRKRSGQPQHF. The genes are TRBV30 and TRBJ1-5; D is undetermined. The CDR3 runs to 13 residues. Per germline, CDR1 GTSNPN and CDR2 SVGIG (reference sequence). V lost 3 bases and J 7 bases, leaving 13 bases between the germline ends.

This chain links TRBV11-3 with TRBJ2-1; 9 nucleotides line up with TRBD2. This CDR3 region has 19 residues. V trimming: 0 bases; J trimming: 6 bases; junction bases outside the gene matches: 15. From germline, CDR1 is SGHNT and CDR2 YENEEA. The CDR3 nucleotides read TGTGCCAGCAGCTTAGAGAGGGGGGCTAGCGGGGTCCCGGGCAATGAGCAGTTCTTC. This encodes CASSLERGASGVPGNEQFF.

Notes on this clone: One end of the junction is discordant with germline, which a read error may explain. The genes are TRBV2 and TRBJ2-5, with TRBD1 matching 7 bases. Germline V gene data show CDR1 as SNHLY and CDR2 as FYNNEI. The CDR3 consists of 11 residues. The CDR3 loop is CASSANRGNHF. CDR3 DNA: TGTGCCAGCAGTGCCAACAGGGGAAATCACTTC. Drawing the rest from reference TRBV2 and TRBJ2-5, the complete variable domain is EPEVTQTPSHQVTQMGQEVILRCVPISNHLYFYWYRQILGQKVEFLVSFYNNEISEKSEIFDDQFSVERPDGSNFTLKIRSTKLEDSAMYFCASSANRGNHFGPGTRLLVL.

The rearrangement links TRBV11-3 to TRBJ2-7; a weak D match, TRBD1 (5 bases). The CDR3 sequence is 18 residues long. V was pared by 2 bases and J by 0 bases, with 20 bases between. The germline V gene encodes CDR1 SGHNT and CDR2 YENEEA. The CDR3 region has the DNA TGTGCCAGCAGCTTACGCGCCCAGGGTCTGGTTAGCTCCTACGAGCAGTACTTC. The encoded protein is CASSLRAQGLVSSYEQYF.

The rearrangement links TRBV15 to TRBJ2-5; no definite D call. There are 15 residues in the CDR3. Germline CDR1 reads LNHNV; CDR2 reads YYDKDF (reference sequence). Trimming took 0 bases from V and 2 from J, leaving 10 bases between them. The CDR3 DNA reads as TGTGCCACCAGCAGAGATCAGGTTGAGCAAGAGACCCAGTACTTC. This sequence encodes CATSRDQVEQETQYF.

The chain joins TRBV12-2 to TRBJ1-5; the table assigns TRBD1, which was not confirmed against the DNA. TRBV12-2 is assigned pseudogene status. The CDR3 runs to 19 residues. CDR3 in amino acids: CASRSPPGTGGFCNQPQHF. CDR3 coding DNA: TGTGCAAGTCGCTCCCCCCCGGGGACAGGGGGCTTCTGCAATCAGCCCCAGCATTTT.

The chain combines TRBV4-2 with TRBJ2-5; D possibly corresponds to TRBD2 (7 bases). CDR1 and CDR2 (germline): LGHNA, YNFKEQ. Trimming pared 0 bases from V and 5 bases from J, leaving 16 bases between. CDR3 length: 16 residues. In DNA, the CDR3 is TGTGCCAGCAGCCAAGATCGGTGGGGGGGCGAGGAGACCCAGTACTTC. It codes for CASSQDRWGGEETQYF.

The chain employs TRBV5-1 and TRBJ2-1; 10 nucleotides match TRBD2. The CDR3 sequence is 14 residues long. J was trimmed by 6 bases and V by 4 bases; bases with no gene match: 4. CDR1 and CDR2 from the germline V gene are SGHRS and YFSETQ. The CDR3 region is CASSPGTSANEQFF. The DNA for the CDR3 is TGCGCCAGCAGCCCCGGGACTAGCGCCAATGAGCAGTTCTTC.

The chain recombines TRBV25-1 with TRBJ1-1; D is unresolved. The length of the CDR3 is 12 residues. The germline CDR1 and CDR2 sequences are MGHDK and SYGVNS. Deletions cut 6 bases from V and 1 base from J, with 6 bases between. The CDR3 loop is CASRGQNTEAFF. The CDR3 DNA is TGTGCCAGCAGGGGCCAGAACACTGAAGCTTTCTTT. The full variable domain, with the rest looked up from reference TRBV25-1 and TRBJ1-1, is EADIYQTPRYLVIGTGKKITLECSQTMGHDKMYWYQQDPGMELHLIHYSYGVNSTEKGDLSSESTVSRIRTEHFPLTLESARPSHTSQYLCASRGQNTEAFFGQGTRLTVV.

This clone was counted once. This sequence joins TRBV7-8 and TRBJ2-2; 7 bases fit TRBD1. Germline V gene data show CDR1 as SGHVS and CDR2 as FQNEAQ. The CDR3 has 15 residues. With 3 bases clipped from V and 1 base from J, the junction kept 2 bases outside the gene matches. CDR3 bases: TGTGCCAGCAGCTTCCGGGACAGGAACACCGGGGAGCTGTTTTTT. This encodes CASSFRDRNTGELFF.

The chain combines TRBV4-3 with TRBJ1-2; 8 nucleotides align to TRBD1. Looked up from germline, CDR1 is LGHNA and CDR2 is YSLEER. Losses at the gene ends were 0 bases for V and 8 bases for J; bases not matched to a gene: 8. The CDR3 has 15 amino acids. The CDR3 protein is CASSQDLTGVQGYTF. CDR3 sequence (DNA): TGCGCCAGCAGCCAAGATTTGACAGGGGTACAAGGCTACACCTTC.

The table lists this clone with a count of one. The chain couples TRBV18 to TRBJ1-2, with 7 bases aligning to TRBD1. The CDR3 is 20 residues long. CDR1 is KGHSH and CDR2 is LQKENI in the germline V gene. Trimming removed 0 bases from V and 4 bases from J; junction bases left unmatched: 20. The DNA of the CDR3 is TGTGCCAGCTCACCACCACACGGGCTCCTTACAGGGGATTGGATCTATGGCTACACCTTC. It is translated as CASSPPHGLLTGDWIYGYTF.

The chain joins TRBV5-6 to TRBJ2-3; TRBD2 matches 11 bases. CDR1 and CDR2 (germline): SGHDT, YYEEEE. Unmatched junction bases numbered 7, after V lost 4 bases and J lost 3 bases. This CDR3 is 16 amino acids long. The CDR3 reads CASSLRRTSGTDTQYF. The CDR3, as DNA: TGTGCCAGCAGCCTACGACGGACTAGCGGGACAGATACGCAGTATTTT. Combining the CDR3 with reference TRBV5-6 and TRBJ2-3 gives the whole variable domain DAGVTQSPTHLIKTRGQQVTLRCSPKSGHDTVSWYQQALGQGPQFIFQYYEEEERQRGNFPDRFSGHQFPNYSSELNVNALLLGDSALYLCASSLRRTSGTDTQYFGPGTRLTVL.